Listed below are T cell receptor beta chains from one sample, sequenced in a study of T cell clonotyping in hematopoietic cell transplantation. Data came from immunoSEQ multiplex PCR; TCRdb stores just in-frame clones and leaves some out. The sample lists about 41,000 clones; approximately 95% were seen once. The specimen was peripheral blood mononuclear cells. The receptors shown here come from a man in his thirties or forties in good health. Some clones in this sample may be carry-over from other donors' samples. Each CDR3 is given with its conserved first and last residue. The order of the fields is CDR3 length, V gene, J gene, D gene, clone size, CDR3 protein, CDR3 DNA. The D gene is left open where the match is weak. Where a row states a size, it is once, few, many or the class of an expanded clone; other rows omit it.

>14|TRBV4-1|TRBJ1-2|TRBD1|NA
CASSQVGTDYGYTF
TGCGCCAGCAGCCAAGTAGGGACAGACTATGGCTACACCTTC
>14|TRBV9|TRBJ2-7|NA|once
CASSAQGGTYEQYF
TGTGCCAGCAGCGCGCAGGGAGGTACCTACGAGCAGTACTTC
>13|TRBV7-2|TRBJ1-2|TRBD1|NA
CAGRTGGFYGYTF
TGTGCCGGAAGGACAGGGGGCTTTTATGGCTACACCTTC
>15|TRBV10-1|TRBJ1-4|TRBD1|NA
CASSDGTGITEKLFF
TGCGCCAGCAGTGATGGGACAGGGATAACTGAAAAACTGTTTTTT
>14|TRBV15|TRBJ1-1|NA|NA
CATSRDRMNTEAFF
TGTGCCACCAGCAGAGACCGAATGAACACTGAAGCTTTCTTT
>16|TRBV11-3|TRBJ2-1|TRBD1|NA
CASSLGGTGAHNEQFF
TGTGCCAGCAGCTTAGGAGGGACAGGGGCCCACAATGAGCAGTTCTTC
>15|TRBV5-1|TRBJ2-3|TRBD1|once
CASSPGQGAPDTQYF
TGCGCCAGCAGCCCCGGACAGGGTGCGCCAGATACGCAGTATTTT
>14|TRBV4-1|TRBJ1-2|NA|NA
CASSHDRGGEGYTF
TGCGCCAGCAGCCACGACCGGGGTGGAGAGGGCTACACCTTC
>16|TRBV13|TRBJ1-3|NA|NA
CASSLGTEISGNTIYF
TGTGCCAGCAGCTTAGGGACGGAGATCTCTGGAAACACCATATATTTT
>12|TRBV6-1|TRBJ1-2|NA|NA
CASTGTLGLYTF
TGTGCCAGCACCGGGACTCTGGGCCTCTACACCTTC
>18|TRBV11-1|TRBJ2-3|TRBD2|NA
CASSFASGGPELFDTQYF
TGTGCCAGCAGCTTTGCCAGCGGGGGGCCGGAGCTTTTCGATACGCAGTATTTT
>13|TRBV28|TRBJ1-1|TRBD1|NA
CASSLRTGPEAFF
TGTGCCAGCAGTTTAAGGACAGGCCCCGAAGCTTTCTTT
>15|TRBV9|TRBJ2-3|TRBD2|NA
CASSPGLVNTDTQYF
TGTGCCAGCAGCCCCGGACTAGTGAACACAGATACGCAGTATTTT
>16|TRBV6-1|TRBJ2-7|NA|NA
CASSEPDRGLSYEQYF
TGTGCCAGCAGTGAACCCGACAGGGGACTATCCTACGAGCAGTACTTC
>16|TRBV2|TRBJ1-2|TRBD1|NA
CASSVTQGQGSYGYTF
TGTGCCAGCAGTGTTACCCAGGGACAGGGTAGCTATGGCTACACCTTC
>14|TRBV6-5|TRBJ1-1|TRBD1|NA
CASSYDRVNTEAFF
TGTGCCAGCAGTTACGACAGGGTGAACACTGAAGCTTTCTTT
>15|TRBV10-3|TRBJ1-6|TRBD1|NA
CAISEGQGGNSPLHF
TGTGCCATCAGTGAGGGACAGGGGGGAAATTCACCCCTCCACTTT
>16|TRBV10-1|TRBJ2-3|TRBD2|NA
CASGPGTSGSTDTQYF
TGCGCCAGCGGCCCCGGGACTAGCGGGAGCACAGATACGCAGTATTTT
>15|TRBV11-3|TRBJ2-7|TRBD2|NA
CASSLALAGDYEQYF
TGTGCCAGCAGCTTAGCCCTAGCGGGGGACTACGAGCAGTACTTC
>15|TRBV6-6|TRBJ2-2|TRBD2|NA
CASSPLAGGAGELFF
TGTGCCAGCAGCCCTTTGGCGGGGGGCGCCGGGGAGCTGTTTTTT
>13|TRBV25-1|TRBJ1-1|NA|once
CASNGRATAEAFF
TGTGCCAGCAACGGGAGGGCCACGGCTGAAGCTTTCTTT
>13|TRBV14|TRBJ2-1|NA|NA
CASSQVSSNEQFF
TGTGCCAGCAGCCAAGTGTCCTCCAATGAGCAGTTCTTC
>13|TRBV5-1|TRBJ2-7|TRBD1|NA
CASSWDRVYEQYF
TGCGCCAGCAGCTGGGACAGGGTCTACGAGCAGTACTTC
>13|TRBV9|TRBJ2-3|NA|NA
CASSPRRADTQYF
TGTGCCAGCAGCCCCCGAAGGGCGGATACGCAGTATTTT
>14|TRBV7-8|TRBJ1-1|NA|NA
CASSPARVDTEAFF
TGTGCCAGCAGCCCCGCCCGGGTGGACACTGAAGCTTTCTTT
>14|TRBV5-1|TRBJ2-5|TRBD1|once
CASSPQGLQETQYF
TGCGCCAGCAGCCCACAGGGGTTACAAGAGACCCAGTACTTC
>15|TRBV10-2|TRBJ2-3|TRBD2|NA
CASSASGSGTDTQYF
TGCGCCAGCAGTGCTAGCGGGAGTGGCACAGATACGCAGTATTTT
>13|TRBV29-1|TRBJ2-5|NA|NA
CSVGPVSQETQYF
TGCAGCGTTGGACCGGTCAGCCAAGAGACCCAGTACTTC
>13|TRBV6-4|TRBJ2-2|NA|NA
CASSEDATGELFF
TGTGCCAGCAGTGAGGACGCCACCGGGGAGCTGTTTTTT
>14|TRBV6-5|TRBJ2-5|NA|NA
CASSYGRGAETQYF
TGTGCCAGCAGTTACGGTCGTGGGGCGGAGACCCAGTACTTC
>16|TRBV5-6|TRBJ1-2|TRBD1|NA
CASRHTRDRGYGGYTF
TGTGCCAGCAGACACACCCGGGACAGGGGATATGGTGGCTACACCTTT
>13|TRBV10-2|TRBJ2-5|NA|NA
CASKGSGFETQYF
TGCGCCAGCAAAGGGTCGGGATTCGAGACCCAGTACTTC
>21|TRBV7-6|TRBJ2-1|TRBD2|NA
CASSLEASGLAETLSYNEQFF
TGTGCCAGCAGCTTAGAGGCCTCCGGACTAGCGGAAACCCTCTCCTACAATGAGCAGTTCTTC
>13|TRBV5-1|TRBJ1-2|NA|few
CASSLRTDYGYTF
TGCGCCAGCAGCTTGCGGACTGATTATGGCTACACCTTC
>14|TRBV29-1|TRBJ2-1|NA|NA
CSVVGGTRYNEQFF
TGCAGCGTTGTGGGCGGGACCCGTTACAATGAGCAGTTCTTC
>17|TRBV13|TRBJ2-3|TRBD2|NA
CASSLVLAGGRRDTQYF
TGTGCCAGCAGCTTAGTCCTAGCGGGGGGGCGAAGAGATACGCAGTATTTT
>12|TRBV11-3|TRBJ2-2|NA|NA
CASSLAPGELFF
TGTGCCAGCAGCTTAGCCCCCGGGGAGCTGTTTTTT
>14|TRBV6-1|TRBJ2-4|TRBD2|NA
CASSDAGGYNIQYF
TGTGCCAGCAGTGATGCGGGAGGGTATAACATTCAGTACTTC
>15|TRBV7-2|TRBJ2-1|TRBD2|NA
CASSPAAGAYNEQFF
TGTGCCAGCAGCCCCGCAGCGGGAGCTTACAATGAGCAGTTCTTC
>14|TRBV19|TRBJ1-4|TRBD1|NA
CASKGAWGERKLFF
TGTGCCAGTAAGGGGGCCTGGGGGGAGCGAAAACTGTTTTTT
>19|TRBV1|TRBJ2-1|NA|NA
CTSSTHTTSGGRYHNEQFF
TGCACCAGCAGCACCCATACCACTAGCGGGGGGCGTTACCACAATGAGCAGTTCTTC
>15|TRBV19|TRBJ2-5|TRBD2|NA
CASSILAGGRETQYF
TGTGCCAGTAGTATACTAGCGGGAGGGCGAGAGACCCAGTACTTC
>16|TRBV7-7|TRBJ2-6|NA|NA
CASSLGPVAGANVLTF
TGTGCCAGCAGCTTAGGGCCCGTGGCTGGGGCCAACGTCCTGACTTTC
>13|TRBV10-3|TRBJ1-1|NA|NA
CAISDLGGTEAFF
TGTGCCATCAGTGATCTCGGGGGGACTGAAGCTTTCTTT
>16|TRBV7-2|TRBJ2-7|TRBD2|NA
CASSLDGNPGGYEQYF
TGTGCCAGCAGCTTAGACGGTAATCCGGGAGGGTACGAGCAGTACTTC
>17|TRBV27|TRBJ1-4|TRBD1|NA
CASSPQGQGWANEKLFF
TGTGCCAGCAGTCCCCAGGGACAGGGCTGGGCTAATGAAAAACTGTTTTTT
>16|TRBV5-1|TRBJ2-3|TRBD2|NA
CASSLRLAGATDTQYF
TGCGCCAGCAGCTTAAGACTAGCGGGAGCCACAGATACGCAGTATTTT
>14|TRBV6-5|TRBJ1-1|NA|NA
CASSYSGENTEAFF
TGTGCCAGCAGTTACTCGGGAGAGAACACTGAAGCTTTCTTT
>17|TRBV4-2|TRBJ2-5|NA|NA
CASSQDGLATQQETQYF
TGTGCCAGCAGCCAAGATGGGCTAGCGACCCAACAAGAGACCCAGTACTTC
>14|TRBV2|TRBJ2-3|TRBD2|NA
CASRRTSIPDTQYF
TGTGCCAGCCGCCGGACTAGCATTCCAGATACGCAGTATTTT
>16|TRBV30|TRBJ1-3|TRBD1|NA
CAWSFGGTASGNTIYF
TGTGCCTGGAGTTTCGGAGGGACAGCTTCAGGAAACACCATATATTTT
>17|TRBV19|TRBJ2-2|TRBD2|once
CASSSPAGGPWTGELFF
TGTGCCAGTAGTTCTCCGGCGGGAGGGCCGTGGACCGGGGAGCTGTTTTTT
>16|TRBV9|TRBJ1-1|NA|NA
CASSVGGRMGFTEAFF
TGTGCCAGCAGCGTAGGGGGGCGCATGGGGTTCACTGAAGCTTTCTTT
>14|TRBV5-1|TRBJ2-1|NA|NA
CASSLDSSYNEQFF
TGCGCCAGCAGCTTGGACAGCTCCTACAATGAGCAGTTCTTC
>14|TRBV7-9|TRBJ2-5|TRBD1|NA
CASGGSTGGETQYF
TGTGCCAGCGGCGGGTCGACAGGGGGCGAGACCCAGTACTTC
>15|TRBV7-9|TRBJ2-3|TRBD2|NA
CASTLAGGPTDTQYF
TGTGCCAGCACCCTTGCGGGGGGTCCGACAGATACGCAGTATTTT
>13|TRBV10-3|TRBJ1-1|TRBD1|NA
CAISQGANTEAFF
TGTGCCATCAGCCAGGGGGCCAACACTGAAGCTTTCTTT